This T cell receptor (beta chain) was captured by sequencing in a study of T cells in localized non-small cell lung cancer. The method was immunoSEQ multiplex PCR; TCRdb's version includes in-frame clones alone and lacks a portion of them. Of 45,000 to 55,000 clones in the sample, roughly 85% were seen once. The CDR3 is 15 amino acids. Germline CDR1 reads SGHRS; CDR2 reads YFSETQ. Trimming pared 5 bases from V and 2 bases from J, leaving 16 bases between. This TCR was sampled from a male donor aged 60 or over with stage III squamous cell lung carcinoma. This specimen was peripheral blood, taken before any cancer treatment. The rearrangement uses TRBV5-1 and TRBJ1-1; D might be TRBD1 (5 bases). The CDR3 nucleotides are TGCGCCAGCAGAGGGGACGGCCAAGCCAACACTGAAGCTTTCTTT. As protein: CASRGDGQANTEAFF.